Here is one TCR beta chain with its context. Its antigen is as yet unknown. The entry originates in a study of memory CD4+ T cells and cytomegalovirus serostatus. Findings and limits, study-wide: CD4+ memory repertoires contained about two fifths of the 164 reported CMV TCRbeta sequences. Suggested: most of the CMV-linked TCR signature lies in CD4+ memory cells.

The ends were cut back, 1 base at V and 4 bases at J, with 14 bases in the middle. The germline V gene has CDR1 SGHRS and CDR2 YFSETQ. This CDR3 has 16 residues. Single viable CD3+CD4+CD8-CD45RO+ cells were sorted as the memory CD4+ T cells. Serum IgG to CMV pp150, pp28, p38 and p52 defined serostatus. The assay was immunoSEQ multiplex PCR, and TCRdb's table has in-frame clones only and misses some. This sample has tens of thousands of clones; approximately 80% occur once, and the top ten carry around 5%. The source is an adult in good health and CMV-seropositive. V is TRBV5-1 and J is TRBJ2-2; tentative D call: TRBD2 (6 bases). The sequencing sample was made of memory CD4+ T cells from blood. CDR3 residues: CASSLSGTPGTGELFF. CDR3 in DNA: TGCGCCAGCAGCTTGTCAGGGACTCCGGGCACCGGGGAGCTGTTTTTT.